The rows below give T cell receptor beta chains drawn from one sample of a study of blood T cells in healthy people across ages. TCRdb recomputed calls from the 5' RACE reads with MiXCR, one row per CDR3 protein. The profile shows around 780,000 distinct CDR3 sequences, roughly 24% of them singletons. Separately, the same data were catalogued under a study of T cells of mothers and their children.

The sequencing sample was made of blood. The receptors stem from a boy aged 5-17 years in good health. Both conserved end residues are part of each CDR3. The order of the fields is V gene, J gene, clone size, CDR3 protein. A row's size may be missing; if present it is once, few, many or a size class.

TRBV15,TRBJ1-2,NA,CATSSRTSDRGNYGYTF
TRBV18,TRBJ2-5,NA,CASTIGWQETQYF
TRBV12-3/TRBV12-4,TRBJ2-5,few,CASSGTGGAGETQYF
TRBV7-2,TRBJ1-5,NA,CASSTGIDGRNQPQHF
TRBV28,TRBJ2-5,NA,CASSPGDRNRFF
TRBV29-1,TRBJ2-1,few,CSVVFSANANEQFF
TRBV5-8,TRBJ1-5,few,CASTSGQTLNQPQHF
TRBV5-1,TRBJ1-1,NA,CASSTRPGNTEAFF
TRBV15,TRBJ1-2,few,CATSFHRMGYTF
TRBV5-5,TRBJ2-7,few,CASSLEQGHSYEQYF
TRBV12-3/TRBV12-4,TRBJ1-4,once,CASSIGSQEKLFF
TRBV10-3,TRBJ1-1,few,CAITGGRENTEAFF
TRBV10-3,TRBJ2-7,many,CAISETGSYEQYF
TRBV20-1,TRBJ2-7,NA,CSATRGPSYEQYF
TRBV5-1,TRBJ2-3,NA,CASSLGLAGASGADTQYF
TRBV28,TRBJ1-6,NA,CASSLPHSMRSPLHF
TRBV20-1,TRBJ2-7,NA,CSASWGTYEQYF
TRBV11-2,TRBJ2-1,few,CASSFENNEQFF
TRBV3-1,TRBJ1-1,many,CASSQEWDRAFLNTEAFF
TRBV7-9,TRBJ2-1,NA,CASSFDPSGTYNEQFF
TRBV7-9,TRBJ1-2,NA,CASSPVGRRNGYTF
TRBV20-1,TRBJ1-2,many,CSARGQAGTGTYGYTF
TRBV29-1,TRBJ2-2,NA,CSVEGSNTGELFF
TRBV7-9,TRBJ1-4,NA,CASSPGQAPTNEKLFF
TRBV9,TRBJ2-7,few,CASSPRWTSGAEQYF
TRBV5-1,TRBJ1-5,NA,CASSLDGGNNQPQHF
TRBV7-2,TRBJ1-4,few,CASSLSYSNEKLFF
TRBV5-1,TRBJ2-5,few,CASSLAFQEIQYF
TRBV2,TRBJ2-4,NA,CASSLPSGQGSVKNIQYF
TRBV7-9,TRBJ2-7,few,CASSFPGKFGEQYF
TRBV20-1,TRBJ1-2,few,CSAAPPGQGNYGHTF
TRBV12-3/TRBV12-4,TRBJ1-4,few,CASSLVRGEKLFF
TRBV20-1,TRBJ2-3,NA,CSARDCVISTDTQYF
TRBV29-1,TRBJ2-3,NA,CSVRAGGPDTQYF
TRBV5-1,TRBJ2-5,many,CASSLSETQYF
TRBV29-1,TRBJ2-6,few,CSVGEPGANVLTF
TRBV5-1,TRBJ2-3,many,CASSLGLPTDTQYF
TRBV27,TRBJ1-1,NA,CASSLLSTGPAFF
TRBV29-1,TRBJ2-5,NA,CSDRETETQYF
TRBV7-3,TRBJ2-5,few,CASSLPPSLAGAQETQYF
TRBV5-4,TRBJ2-5,few,CASSLKTSGGIGTQYF
TRBV6-5,TRBJ1-2,few,CASSPGGAVYGYTF
TRBV27,TRBJ2-1,NA,CASSLRAGVDNEQFF
TRBV28,TRBJ1-5,NA,CASIWRDLPNQPQHF
TRBV20-1,TRBJ1-1,NA,CSARDSRTGALEAFF
TRBV2,TRBJ2-7,NA,CASSQTQGNYEQYF
TRBV27,TRBJ1-1,NA,CASRIQGPTEAFF
TRBV5-6,TRBJ2-1,NA,CASSLGGYLDNEQFF
TRBV6-5,TRBJ1-1,few,CASTVTAMNTEAFF
TRBV29-1,TRBJ2-7,NA,CSVEIRSSYEQYF
TRBV28,TRBJ2-6,NA,CASSSPGGTARSGANVLTF
TRBV20-1,TRBJ2-3,once,CSAIAGAKYTQYF
TRBV6-6,TRBJ2-2,few,CASSLSLQELFF
TRBV20-1,TRBJ1-2,NA,CSARDRGPGGYTF